This record looks at one T cell receptor (beta chain) sequence and its context. This clonotype was detected a few times. The clone's antigen remains unknown. The record has no base qualities; no much larger clone is one base away. Receptor libraries were prepared by RACE. These reads were obtained on a NextSeq 500. Library preparation attached unique molecular identifiers to individual cDNA molecules for quantitative, reproducible TCR counting. For every blood RNA sample, sequencing covered both the TCR alpha and TCR beta chains. On the authors' methods: The median number of TCRs per sample was 95,638, ranging from 23,224 to 690,600. The Decombinator software suite was used to annotate V, J and CDR3 in the TCR reads. To make PS versus PT1 abundance plots, every sample was subsampled to the same number of TCRs (28,000). TCRs were defined as expanded if absent before sensitization and observed at least eight times at the 2-week time point. Using fastp trimming at Q25 and MiXCR clonotype assembly, TCRdb reanalyzed the public sequencing data and kept in-frame beta chains. Here each entry gathers all rows of one CDR3 protein and keeps the most common genes and DNA. It is TCRdb's table, rather than the study itself, that gives the V and J calls and clone size. The sample table lists a few hundred thousand distinct CDR3 sequences, around 7.7% of them with a count of one. The top ten clonotypes cover 0.9% to 1.5% of the sample.

The data were obtained in a study of human T cells and chemical hapten exposure (dated by TCRdb to the early 2020s). Context from the whole study: For sensitization, 2% DPC in acetone was applied to a 2 cm by 2 cm area of upper inner arm skin. Throughout the study period of 20 to 30 weeks, patients also received therapeutic DPC doses to the scalp every week. Patch testing was done on the upper back using Finn chambers containing 0.01% DPC, and results were scored after 6 days according to International Contact Dermatitis Research Group standards. The patient cohort, mostly female, included alopecia areata with under or over 50% scalp involvement, alopecia totalis and alopecia universalis. Libraries were pooled for sequencing, and per-sample TCR yields varied mainly because of small differences in library volumes within the pool. The study tracked peripheral blood TCR repertoire changes in vivo during primary and secondary sensitization to the hapten diphenylcyclopropenone (DPC) in alopecia patients. Blood was sampled from patients pre-sensitization (week 0) and at 2, 6 and about 24 weeks after DPC sensitization. Blood for TCR sequencing was provided by twenty-nine alopecia patients at one to four time points (pre-sensitization, 2, 6 and 24 weeks). What the research found in general, with its limitations: Compared with pre-sensitization or healthy control sets, expanded TCRs formed significantly more large CDR3 similarity clusters, which is consistent with antigen-driven responses. The number of TCRs above 1 in 1000 frequency did not change with DPC sensitization; there was no evidence of global repertoire structure alterations. Repeated subsampling changed both the strength of the expansion versus patch-test correlation and the threshold at which the correlation became significant. The number of PT1 expanded TCRs positively correlated with patch test score, significant at thresholds 8, 16 and 32 but not 4. All patients had alopecia, a presumed autoimmune disease, so their immune response might differ from that of healthy individuals.

The time point label corresponds to: pre-sensitization, week 0. Reading the label with the study, this specimen's treatment or condition is: therapeutic diphenylcyclopropenone sensitization with weekly scalp DPC. Blood at each patch-test visit was drawn before the patch test was applied. Patients were considered eligible if aged 18 to 70, diagnosed with alopecia and deemed suitable for DPC therapy, and patients were excluded if pregnant. Total RNA was isolated from unfractionated whole blood collected in Tempus Blood RNA tubes. Including cysteine and phenylalanine, the CDR3 has 14 amino acids. CDR3 DNA is the only sequence kept; it has 42 bases, read in frame from the first base. CDR1 and CDR2 are drawn from the germline V gene: SGHTA, FQGNSA. V is pared back by 1 base and J by 9 bases, with 13 bases lying between the germline termini.

The sequencing used whole blood, collected in connection with sensitization to the hapten diphenylcyclopropenone (DPC). Rearrangement joined TRBV7-2 to TRBJ1-5, with the D gene not clear enough to name. This clonotype originated in a man aged 18 to 30 with alopecia areata. Some clones in this sample may be carry-over from other donors' samples. The DNA sequence is given as TGTGCCAGCAGCTTAGACAGAAGGGCCGGGCCCCAGCATTTT. The encoded protein is CASSLDRRAGPQHF.